This TCR beta chain was documented in a study of blood T cell repertoires in COVID-19. Across the study: PBMCs, B-cell-depleted T cells, or T cells provided the cDNA or gDNA that made up the material.

Authors' processing steps: Scientists estimated how many nucleated cells there were by amplifying reference gene primers. Assay: immunoSEQ multiplex PCR; the TCRdb copy retains only in-frame clones and omits some. From that table come the V and J calls and clone size; the DNA was used to work out D and trimming. The data show around 68,000 clones, with about 81% seen just once and around 12% held by the top ten. Germline V gene sequence: CDR1 SGHRS, CDR2 YFSETQ. Trimming removed 0 bases from V and 4 bases from J, with 17 bases in between. This CDR3 is built from 16 residues. The material sequenced was peripheral blood. The sequence was collected from a human donor in a cohort sampled during active COVID-19. The chain links TRBV5-1 to TRBJ2-7; possibly TRBD1 for D (6 bases). The CDR3 DNA reads TGCGCCAGCAGCTTGGAATCTTACAGGGTACGTTACGAGCAGTACTTC. Residues: CASSLESYRVRYEQYF.